The present T cell receptor (beta chain) was sequenced within a study of Graves' ophthalmopathy and Graves' hyperthyroidism. This clonotype was found a few times. Amplification from RNA transcripts yielded the TCR beta CDR3 regions. First-round RT-PCR employed HTBI primers, with a second-round multiplex PCR after it. MiXCR, run by TCRdb on the multiplex PCR reads, gives a single entry per CDR3 protein. The table includes 650,000 to 800,000 distinct CDR3 sequences, about two fifths detected once. Germline CDR1 MNHEY, CDR2 SMNVEV (reference sequence). Trimming pared 4 bases from V and 0 bases from J, leaving 15 bases between. The CDR3 loop spans 16 amino acids.

The TCR was taken from an adult man with Graves' ophthalmopathy. The V call is TRBV27, the J call TRBJ2-5, with unresolved D. Sequencing input: peripheral blood. The CDR3 nucleotides are TGTGCCAGCAGTTCTACCATACTGGCGTACCAAGAGACCCAGTACTTC. It codes for CASSSTILAYQETQYF.